These 22 T cell receptor beta chains share one sample of origin, sequenced in a study of cytomegalovirus exposure and HLA in healthy donors. 60 Vbeta and 13 Jbeta primers were used in PCR. Assay used: immunoSEQ multiplex PCR; TCRdb lists only in-frame clones, some missing. The repertoire consists of 90,000 to 100,000 clones, with around 80% occurring once and the leading ten covering approximately 2%. Input material: PBMCs. The receptors come from a man younger than 35 in good health and CMV-seronegative.

The chain has TRBV19 and TRBJ1-3; possibly TRBD1 for D (5 bases). The CDR3 sequence is 14 residues long. Per the germline V gene, CDR1 is LNHDA and CDR2 is SQIVND (reference sequence). V was shortened by 7 bases and J by 2 bases, with 12 bases between the two germline ends. CDR3 loop: CASTPWGAGNTIYF. CDR3 DNA: TGTGCCAGTACCCCCTGGGGGGCTGGAAACACCATATATTTT.

The chain uses TRBV18 and TRBJ2-7, with unresolved D. The CDR3 consists of 15 residues. Per germline, CDR1 KGHSH and CDR2 LQKENI. V was cut by 0 bases and J by 7 bases, with 16 bases left in between. CDR3 loop: CASSPPALGLEEQYF. The CDR3 DNA sequence: TGTGCCAGCTCACCACCGGCCCTCGGCCTGGAGGAGCAGTACTTC. Together with reference TRBV18 and TRBJ2-7, the CDR3 gives the full variable domain: NAGVMQNPRHLVRRRGQEARLRCSPMKGHSHVYWYRQLPEEGLKFMVYLQKENIIDESGMPKERFSAEFPKEGPSILRIQQVVRGDSAAYFCASSPPALGLEEQYFGPGTRLTVT.

This chain uses TRBV4-2 with TRBJ2-2; weak D call: TRBD2 (7 bases). Trimming took 0 bases from V and 6 from J, leaving 14 bases between them. Germline assignment: CDR1 LGHNA and CDR2 YNFKEQ. CDR3 length: 16 amino acids. In DNA form, the CDR3 reads TGTGCCAGCAGCCAAGAAGAGGGGGGGGGCGCCGGGGAGCTGTTTTTT. Translating it yields CASSQEEGGGAGELFF.

The chain is built from TRBV6-5 and TRBJ2-5; D gene uncertain. V was cut by 4 bases and J by 5 bases, with 17 bases left in between. This CDR3 contains 15 residues. From germline, CDR1 is MNHEY and CDR2 SVGAGI. The CDR3 loop is CASSSAQVARETQYF. DNA of the CDR3: TGTGCCAGCAGTTCGGCGCAGGTGGCTCGGGAGACCCAGTACTTC.

V is TRBV15 and J is TRBJ2-7; 7 bases agree with TRBD1. The CDR3 is made up of 14 amino acids. Per the germline V gene, CDR1 is LNHNV and CDR2 is YYDKDF (reference sequence). After removal of 5 bases from V and 3 bases from J, the junction contained 7 bases not matched to a gene. CDR3 nucleotide sequence: TGTGCCACCAGCCGGGACAGCGGTTTCTACGAGCAGTACTTC. It encodes CATSRDSGFYEQYF.

V is TRBV6-6 and J is TRBJ1-2; D remains ambiguous. Germline V gives CDR1 MNHNY, CDR2 SVGAGI (reference sequence). Trimming took 6 bases from V and 5 from J, leaving 16 bases between them. The CDR3 runs to 14 residues. DNA for the CDR3: TGTGCCAGCAGGGCCGCGGAAACCTCGTATGGCTACACCTTC. Residues: CASRAAETSYGYTF.

The rearrangement joins TRBV6-8 to TRBJ2-4; 7 bases line up with TRBD2. This CDR3 region has 16 residues. CDR1 is MNHGY and CDR2 is SAAAGT in the germline V gene. The trim removed 6 bases at V and 10 bases at J, leaving 18 bases unmatched. This chain's CDR3 is CASSHNPSGDCQIQYF. The CDR3 coding sequence is TGTGCCAGCAGCCACAACCCAAGCGGGGACTGTCAAATTCAGTACTTC.

The V call is TRBV7-9, the J call TRBJ2-5; D unclear. This CDR3 spans 14 amino acids. V was trimmed by 5 bases and J by 4 bases, leaving 14 bases between them. In germline, CDR1 is SEHNR, CDR2 FQNEAQ (reference sequence). The chain's CDR3 is CASSELGERETQYF. DNA of the CDR3: TGTGCCAGCAGCGAGTTGGGCGAAAGAGAGACCCAGTACTTC.

The chain recombines TRBV7-3 with TRBJ1-2; maybe TRBD1 (5 bases). This CDR3 has 13 amino acids. Germline CDR1 and CDR2: SGHTA and FQGTGA. V was shortened by 5 bases and J by 2 bases, with 9 bases between the two germline ends. CDR3 nucleotides: TGTGCCAGCAGCCTACAGGCGAACTATGGCTACACCTTC. This encodes CASSLQANYGYTF. The variable domain in full, completed from reference TRBV7-3 and TRBJ1-2, reads GAGVSQTPSNKVTEKGKYVELRCDPISGHTALYWYRQSLGQGPEFLIYFQGTGAADDSGLPNDRFFAVRPEGSVSTLKIQRTERGDSAVYLCASSLQANYGYTFGSGTRLTVV.

The chain carries TRBV27 and TRBJ1-2, with a possible D match to TRBD1 (5 bases). Trimming cost V 0 bases and J 4 bases, with 12 bases left between them. CDR3 length equals 15 residues. Germline V CDR1 and CDR2: MNHEY, SMNVEV (reference sequence). The DNA for the CDR3 is TGTGCCAGCAGTTTATCTCCGGGGGGATTCTATGGCTACACCTTC. Its protein is CASSLSPGGFYGYTF.

The chain is built from TRBV10-3 and TRBJ1-2, with 7 positions matching TRBD1. The germline gives CDR1 ENHRY, CDR2 SYGVKD. This CDR3 has 14 residues. The V and J ends lost 5 bases and 1 base, in that order; junction bases with no gene match: 4. The CDR3 spells CAISTTGNNYGYTF. DNA for the CDR3: TGTGCCATCAGTACGACAGGGAATAACTATGGCTACACCTTC.

This chain links TRBV2 with TRBJ2-1; a weak D match, TRBD1 (5 bases). The germline V gene encodes CDR1 SNHLY and CDR2 FYNNEI. This CDR3 region has 14 residues. The V gene lost 1 base and the J gene lost 9 bases, with 13 bases spanning the gap. CDR3 nucleotides: TGTGCCAGCAGTGAAGATGCAGGGCGGCGTGAGCAGTTCTTC. Residues: CASSEDAGRREQFF.

Relative to its sample, this clone is medium-sized. The rearrangement uses TRBV27 and TRBJ2-5; 8 bases are shared with TRBD1. The CDR3 loop spans 14 amino acids. CDR1 and CDR2 from the germline V gene are MNHEY and SMNVEV (reference sequence). The V and J ends lost 3 bases and 4 bases, in that order; junction bases with no gene match: 4. The CDR3 is CASSFDRGGETQYF. As DNA, the CDR3 is TGTGCCAGCAGTTTCGACAGGGGAGGAGAGACCCAGTACTTC.

The chain employs TRBV7-9 and TRBJ1-1, with 7 positions matching TRBD1. The CDR3 has 14 amino acids. Germline V lookup: CDR1 SEHNR, CDR2 FQNEAQ (reference sequence). V lost 9 bases, J lost 6 bases, and 13 bases stayed unmatched. CDR3 in amino acids: CASTWDSRKAEAFF. The DNA for the CDR3 is TGTGCCAGTACTTGGGACAGCCGGAAAGCTGAAGCTTTCTTT.

The chain couples TRBV5-4 to TRBJ2-7; 10 bases align to TRBD1. J lost 1 base, V lost 4 bases, and 8 bases had no gene match. CDR1 and CDR2 from the germline V gene are SGHNT and YYREEE (reference sequence). The CDR3 is 16 residues long. The CDR3 coding sequence is TGTGCCAGCAGCCCCTGGGGGGGACAGGGGTCCTACGAGCAGTACTTC. This codes for CASSPWGGQGSYEQYF.

The V and J genes are TRBV7-9 and TRBJ1-1, with D possibly being TRBD1 (5 bases). The CDR3 length is 14 residues. Trimming shortened V by 1 base and J by 5 bases, and 11 bases separated the two germline ends. Germline-derived CDR1 and CDR2 are SEHNR and FQNEAQ (reference sequence). CDR3 nucleotides: TGTGCCAGCAGCTTAGTCCTTGGGGGGACTGAAGCTTTCTTT. As protein: CASSLVLGGTEAFF.

The chain employs TRBV9 and TRBJ2-1, with TRBD2 matching over 7 bases. This CDR3 has 14 residues. The germline V gene encodes CDR1 SGDLS and CDR2 YYNGEE. V was pared by 3 bases and J by 4 bases, with 4 bases of the junction left unmatched. CDR3 nucleotides: TGTGCCAGCAGCGCCTGGGGGGGGTACAATGAGCAGTTCTTC. Residues: CASSAWGGYNEQFF.

The V call is TRBV5-1, the J call TRBJ1-4; 8 positions agree with TRBD1. J was trimmed by 3 bases and V by 3 bases; bases with no gene match: 1. CDR1 and CDR2 from the germline V gene are SGHRS and YFSETQ. The CDR3 extends over 14 amino acids. The CDR3 nucleotides read TGCGCCAGCAGCTCGACAGGGGCTAATGAAAAACTGTTTTTT. It specifies CASSSTGANEKLFF.

This chain joins TRBV4-2 and TRBJ2-5, with a possible D match to TRBD2 (6 bases). V lost 1 base and J lost 4, with 13 bases in between. Germline CDR1 and CDR2: LGHNA and YNFKEQ. This CDR3 has 15 residues. CDR3 sequence: CASSQGSGVGETQYF. In DNA form, the CDR3 reads TGTGCCAGCAGCCAAGGATCGGGGGTAGGAGAGACCCAGTACTTC.

This chain joins TRBV27 and TRBJ1-1; D gene unclear. CDR1 is MNHEY, CDR2 SMNVEV, per germline (reference sequence). V lost 3 bases and J lost 0, with 11 bases in between. The CDR3 totals 15 residues. CDR3 DNA: TGTGCCAGCAGTTTTTTGGACGGGGTGAACACTGAAGCTTTCTTT. Encoded protein: CASSFLDGVNTEAFF.

This clone was recorded a few times. The chain recombines TRBV19 with TRBJ1-5; 9 bases fit TRBD1. The CDR3 is 14 residues long. CDR1 is LNHDA, CDR2 SQIVND, per germline (reference sequence). The V gene end was trimmed by 6 bases and the J gene end by 6 bases; junction bases not matched to a gene: 6. CDR3 nucleotides: TGTGCCAGTAGAATACAGGGGGCTGTTCAGCCCCAGCATTTT. Protein: CASRIQGAVQPQHF.

The CDR3 region has the DNA TGTGCCAGCAGCCCCGGAGGGCAGGGGGCCGCCGGGGAGCTGTTTTTT. This translates into CASSPGGQGAAGELFF. This chain uses TRBV7-3 with TRBJ2-2, with 8 bases matching TRBD1. The CDR3 has 16 residues. With 5 bases clipped from V and 6 bases from J, the junction kept 11 bases outside the gene matches. The germline V gene encodes CDR1 SGHTA and CDR2 FQGTGA.